This section outlines one T cell receptor (beta chain) sequence together with its context. Its recognized antigen is unknown. Base qualities are not at hand, and no much larger clone is one base apart. The sample comes from a study of T cell responses to AZD1222 COVID-19 vaccine listed by TCRdb under 2021. In the study overall: AZD1222 recipients with second doses at about 4 weeks or about 12 weeks were pooled, because spike-specific TCR depth and breadth did not differ between schedules. A total of around 240 trial participants underwent TCR sequencing, of whom around 200 received two doses of AZD1222 and around 25 received two doses of the MenACWY control vaccine. Enrollment into the trials was organized by age into subgroups of 18-55, 56-69 and 70-plus years, and those subgroups contained roughly 140, 27 and 60 TCR-sequenced participants, respectively. Findings and caveats that apply to the study as a whole: In the small 56-69-year group, the increase in depth fell short of significance, most likely because of low power. Participants were mostly white British, with more females than males. The authors suggested clonal diversity may have been underestimated. Spike-specific TCR breadth and depth rose significantly after two AZD1222 doses compared with day 0 and with MenACWY recipients. Reportedly, almost half of the unique spike-specific TCRs recognized epitopes lying outside the regions that are mutated in the B.1.351 and B.1.1.7 variants. The vaccine-associated CD4 TCRs covered the entire spike protein, and the dominant responses fell in regions 160-218 and 743-854. Because no samples from the day 14 peak response were available, repertoires could be characterized only after the peak T cell response. Conclusions about previously exposed vaccinees are limited because only 5 or 6 AZD1222 recipients were SARS-CoV-2 seropositive at baseline.

The time point label on this specimen signifies: baseline before first vaccination. Vaccinee samples came from UK trials COV001 and COV002, including a single-blind randomized controlled phase 2/3 trial of AZD1222 (ChAdOx1 nCoV-19) in healthy adults. Trial participant PBMC samples were collected at day 0 and day 28 after the second dose for TCRbeta chain sequencing. V is trimmed back by 3 bases and J by 2 bases, and the junction contains 5 bases that no gene match accounts for. Including the terminal cysteine and phenylalanine, the CDR3 comprises 16 residues. CDR3 DNA only is kept here, 48 bases in frame from base 1. The germline V gene (reference sequence) supplies CDR1 LNHDA and CDR2 SQIVND. The CDR3 regions of human TCRbeta chains were analyzed by immunosequencing. Concerning the study's data processing: Repertoire TCRs were checked for matches against a reference library of SARS-CoV-2-specific TCRs that had been generated using the MIRA antigen-specificity platform. Breadth was defined as the fraction of unique TCRs that were SARS-CoV-2-associated, and depth was defined as the fraction of total T cells that were SARS-CoV-2-associated. Using the MIRA data, each spike-specific TCR was mapped to the spike region that the TCR reacts to and placed in a CD4 or CD8 class. Log10-transformed breadth and depth values were compared by one-way ANOVA with Sidak's multiple comparisons tests. The immuneACCESS repertoire file appears here via TCRdb, limited to in-frame rearrangements. These files lack a portion of the clones; in checked studies, under half of the deficit traces to unresolved V genes, and the cause of the others is not known. V, J and clone size were drawn from that table, and D and trimming were deduced from the DNA. Across this sample there are some 150,000 clones, with around 89% seen only once. The biggest ten clones account for approximately 4.8% of the sample.

The rearrangement joined TRBV19 to TRBJ2-1, with 9 bases matching TRBD2. The sequenced sample was peripheral blood, obtained on day 0 of AZD1222 vaccination. The sequence was obtained from an adult in good health. Here is the DNA: TGTGCCAGTAGTATCCGAGCGGGAGGCACCTACAATGAGCAGTTCTTC. This codes for CASSIRAGGTYNEQFF.